The 7 T cell receptor beta chains listed next were all sequenced from one sample in a study of blood T cell repertoires in COVID-19. The data were produced by immunoSEQ multiplex PCR, yet TCRdb's version contains in-frame clones alone and is incomplete. The sample consists of hundreds of thousands of clones, 85% to 90% of them appearing once. What was sequenced was peripheral blood. The receptors originated from a woman between 50 and 59 years old with COVID-19, enrolled during active disease.

The genes are TRBV18 and TRBJ1-1; 10 bases map to TRBD1. The J segment lost 4 bases and the V segment lost 3 bases, leaving 2 bases of the junction unmatched. Germline CDR1 is KGHSH and CDR2 is LQKENI. The CDR3 length is 14 residues. The DNA of the CDR3 is TGTGCCAGCTCACCGGACAGGGGGAGCACTGAAGCTTTCTTT. This sequence encodes CASSPDRGSTEAFF.

The V and J genes are TRBV5-4 and TRBJ2-5; tentatively, D is TRBD1 (6 bases). Between the trimmed V and J ends, which lost 2 bases and 5 bases, there was a span of 13 bases. CDR3 length equals 14 residues. The germline CDR1 and CDR2 sequences are SGHNT and YYREEE (reference sequence). The DNA for the CDR3 is TGTGCCAGCAGCTTAGGGGGACCAAGGGAGACCCAGTACTTC. This encodes CASSLGGPRETQYF. The full variable domain, in which reference TRBV5-4 and TRBJ2-5 provide the parts outside the CDR3, is ETGVTQSPTHLIKTRGQQVTLRCSSQSGHNTVSWYQQALGQGPQFIFQYYREEENGRGNFPPRFSGLQFPNYSSELNVNALELDDSALYLCASSLGGPRETQYFGPGTRLLVL.

The rearrangement joins TRBV30 to TRBJ2-4; 8 bases align to TRBD1. The CDR3 covers 13 residues. V lost 4 bases and J lost 6; bases outside the gene matches: 5. Germline loops: CDR1 GTSNPN, CDR2 SVGIG (reference sequence). The chain's CDR3 is CAWNPGGVNIQYF. The DNA for the CDR3 is TGTGCCTGGAACCCAGGGGGCGTAAACATTCAGTACTTC.

V usage is TRBV6-5 and J usage is TRBJ2-5; 11 nucleotides line up with TRBD2. CDR1 and CDR2 (germline): MNHEY, SVGAGI. Unmatched junction bases numbered 2, after V lost 5 bases and J lost 0 bases. CDR3 length: 15 amino acids. The CDR3: CASSRLAGNQETQYF. Written as DNA, the CDR3 is TGTGCCAGCAGTAGACTAGCGGGAAACCAAGAGACCCAGTACTTC.

In nucleotides, the CDR3 is TGTGCCAGCAGCCAAGCCTTAACGGGAGGGCGAAACATGCGCTCCTACAATGAGCAGTTCTTC. Encoded protein: CASSQALTGGRNMRSYNEQFF. The J gene is TRBJ2-1, the V gene TRBV4-2; 8 bases align to TRBD2. The germline V gene encodes CDR1 LGHNA and CDR2 YNFKEQ. The CDR3 has 21 residues. J lost 0 bases, V lost 1 base, and 17 bases had no gene match.

The CDR3 DNA is TGTGCCAGCAGCTTGGCCAGGGGGCAGGTCTATGGCTACACCTTC. Protein product: CASSLARGQVYGYTF. V and J are TRBV3-1 (or the pseudogene TRBV3-2) and TRBJ1-2; 8 bases agree with TRBD1. CDR1 and CDR2 (germline): LGHDT, YNNKEL (reference sequence). The V gene end was trimmed by 5 bases and the J gene end by 4 bases; junction bases not matched to a gene: 9. This CDR3 spans 15 amino acids.

J is TRBJ2-3 and V is TRBV29-1; D may be TRBD2 (6 bases). The CDR3 covers 12 residues. V gave up 7 bases and J gave up 4 bases, with 12 bases separating them. The germline V gene encodes CDR1 SQVTM and CDR2 ANQGSEA. The DNA of the CDR3 is TGCAGCGGCCTGGGGGGAGCAGATACGCAGTATTTT. Its translation is CSGLGGADTQYF.